This TCR beta chain was documented in a study of cytotoxic CD8 clonotypes in ibrutinib-treated CLL. Study-wide results and limits: Public clonotypes proved infrequent, and on treatment they shrank or remained steady. Baseline clonality was higher than in age-matched healthy donors and moved in step with circulating CD8+ T-cell counts. Clonality rose at ibrutinib response, held steady in sustained remission, and fell toward baseline at progression.

Germline CDR1 and CDR2: MNHNS and SASEGT. CDR3 length: 11 amino acids. Trimming pared 3 bases from V and 12 bases from J, leaving 12 bases between. This clone has just a few counts. Antigen unknown. Assay: immunoSEQ multiplex PCR; the TCRdb copy retains only in-frame clones and omits some. The sample consists of some 76,000 clones, around 78% of them appearing once. This sequence was found in a human donor with chronic lymphocytic leukemia. This chain links TRBV6-1 with TRBJ2-7; D is unresolved. This specimen consisted of PBMCs, obtained after 24 months of ibrutinib treatment. CDR3 nucleotides: TGTGCCAGCAGTGAGCGCGAGTTTCCGTACTTC. It is translated as CASSEREFPYF.